The rows below give T cell receptor beta chains drawn from one sample of a study of post-analysis software for immune sequencing data. TCRdb re-called the PCR reads through MiXCR, storing one row per CDR3 protein. This table holds about half a million distinct CDR3 sequences, under 40% found once. Material for sequencing was blood. The receptors stem from a girl between 2 and 17 years old with multiple sclerosis. Each CDR3 is given with its conserved first and last residue. The order of the fields is J gene, clone size, V gene, D gene, CDR3 protein, CDR3 DNA. D genes are given only for firm matches. Part of the rows lack a size; the others show once, few, many or a class for expanded clones.

J gene: TRBJ2-3; clone size: NA; V gene: TRBV7-3; D gene: NA; CDR3 protein: CASSSGHLTDTQYF; CDR3 DNA: TGTGCCAGCAGCTCGGGACATCTCACAGATACGCAGTATTTT
J gene: TRBJ2-7; clone size: few; V gene: TRBV7-2; D gene: TRBD2; CDR3 protein: CASHRGGSRDAYEQYF; CDR3 DNA: TGTGCCAGCCACCGCGGGGGGAGCAGGGATGCCTACGAGCAGTACTTC
J gene: TRBJ1-1; clone size: few; V gene: TRBV6-1; D gene: NA; CDR3 protein: CASSRDWNTEAFF; CDR3 DNA: TGTGCCAGCAGCAGGGACTGGAACACTGAAGCTTTCTTT
J gene: TRBJ1-1; clone size: NA; V gene: TRBV5-5; D gene: TRBD1; CDR3 protein: CASSSYRGLDTEAFF; CDR3 DNA: TGTGCCAGCAGCTCCTACAGGGGGCTAGACACTGAAGCTTTCTTT
J gene: TRBJ2-3; clone size: few; V gene: TRBV20-1; D gene: NA; CDR3 protein: CSARSGGSSTDTQYF; CDR3 DNA: TGCAGTGCTAGATCGGGCGGTTCTAGCACAGATACGCAGTATTTT
J gene: TRBJ1-2; clone size: few; V gene: TRBV15; D gene: NA; CDR3 protein: CATSRIGVDYGYTF; CDR3 DNA: TGTGCCACCAGCAGAATTGGCGTCGACTATGGCTACACCTTC
J gene: TRBJ1-2; clone size: NA; V gene: TRBV6-5; D gene: NA; CDR3 protein: CASSYPGGSASGYTF; CDR3 DNA: TGTGCCAGCAGTTACCCGGGGGGGAGCGCCTCTGGCTACACCTTC
J gene: TRBJ1-4; clone size: once; V gene: TRBV29-1; D gene: NA; CDR3 protein: CSVESGHGEEKLFF; CDR3 DNA: TGCAGCGTTGAGTCCGGGCATGGGGAAGAAAAACTGTTTTTT
J gene: TRBJ2-1; clone size: NA; V gene: TRBV6-2/TRBV6-3; D gene: NA; CDR3 protein: CASMFRGFLNWEQFF; CDR3 DNA: TGTGCCAGCATGTTTCGGGGATTCTTAAATTGGGAGCAGTTCTTC
J gene: TRBJ2-5; clone size: NA; V gene: TRBV2; D gene: NA; CDR3 protein: CASTPGGGGETQYF; CDR3 DNA: TGTGCCAGCACCCCAGGGGGAGGCGGGGAGACCCAGTACTTC
J gene: TRBJ1-2; clone size: few; V gene: TRBV10-3; D gene: NA; CDR3 protein: CAIMRQDNYGYTF; CDR3 DNA: TGTGCCATCATGAGGCAGGACAACTATGGCTACACCTTC
J gene: TRBJ2-6; clone size: few; V gene: TRBV4-1; D gene: NA; CDR3 protein: CASSQDQQGSNVLTF; CDR3 DNA: TGCGCCAGCAGCCAAGATCAACAGGGCTCCAACGTCCTGACTTTC
J gene: TRBJ2-7; clone size: NA; V gene: TRBV10-1; D gene: TRBD1; CDR3 protein: CASSESTGGYEQYF; CDR3 DNA: TGCGCCAGCAGTGAGTCTACAGGGGGCTACGAGCAGTACTTC
J gene: TRBJ2-7; clone size: NA; V gene: TRBV2; D gene: NA; CDR3 protein: CASRPGPLTYEQYF; CDR3 DNA: TGTGCCAGCAGGCCGGGACCCTTGACCTACGAGCAGTACTTC
J gene: TRBJ2-3; clone size: few; V gene: TRBV12-3/TRBV12-4; D gene: NA; CDR3 protein: CASSFSGFSTDTQYF; CDR3 DNA: TGTGCCAGCAGTTTTTCGGGTTTTAGCACAGATACGCAGTATTTT
J gene: TRBJ2-5; clone size: few; V gene: TRBV11-2; D gene: NA; CDR3 protein: CASSLGARIQETQYF; CDR3 DNA: TGTGCCAGCAGCTTAGGTGCTCGGATCCAAGAGACCCAGTACTTC
J gene: TRBJ1-2; clone size: NA; V gene: TRBV20-1; D gene: NA; CDR3 protein: CSAPGGLGGYTF; CDR3 DNA: TGCAGTGCTCCCGGCGGACTGGGTGGCTACACCTTC
J gene: TRBJ2-7; clone size: few; V gene: TRBV2; D gene: TRBD2; CDR3 protein: CASSLVRGGNEQYF; CDR3 DNA: TGTGCCAGCAGCCTCGTGCGGGGGGGCAACGAGCAGTACTTC
J gene: TRBJ2-2; clone size: few; V gene: TRBV12-3/TRBV12-4; D gene: NA; CDR3 protein: CASTRGTANTRELFF; CDR3 DNA: TGTGCCAGCACCCGGGGGACCGCGAACACCAGGGAGCTGTTTTTT
J gene: TRBJ2-1; clone size: NA; V gene: TRBV7-3; D gene: TRBD2; CDR3 protein: CASSALTSGGAGAYNEQFF; CDR3 DNA: TGTGCCAGCAGCGCCTTGACTAGCGGGGGGGCTGGGGCCTACAATGAGCAGTTCTTC
J gene: TRBJ2-4; clone size: few; V gene: TRBV6-1; D gene: NA; CDR3 protein: CASSETGEAVGVAKNIQYF; CDR3 DNA: TGTGCCAGCAGTGAAACCGGGGAGGCGGTCGGCGTTGCCAAAAACATTCAGTACTTC
J gene: TRBJ1-1; clone size: many; V gene: TRBV5-1; D gene: NA; CDR3 protein: CASSLGGMNTEAFF; CDR3 DNA: TGCGCCAGCAGCTTGGGAGGCATGAACACTGAAGCTTTCTTT
J gene: TRBJ2-5; clone size: few; V gene: TRBV7-9; D gene: TRBD1; CDR3 protein: CASCPKRTGRETQYF; CDR3 DNA: TGTGCCAGCTGCCCTAAGAGGACAGGGCGAGAGACCCAGTACTTC
J gene: TRBJ2-7; clone size: NA; V gene: TRBV7-9; D gene: NA; CDR3 protein: CASADGDPDDEQYF; CDR3 DNA: TGTGCCAGCGCAGATGGAGATCCGGACGACGAGCAGTACTTC
J gene: TRBJ2-1; clone size: NA; V gene: TRBV27; D gene: NA; CDR3 protein: CASKPTGLRGDEQFF; CDR3 DNA: TGTGCCAGCAAACCGACCGGACTGCGCGGAGATGAGCAGTTCTTC
J gene: TRBJ2-3; clone size: few; V gene: TRBV4-1; D gene: NA; CDR3 protein: CASSRSLTDTQYF; CDR3 DNA: TGCGCCAGCAGTCGGTCCCTCACAGATACGCAGTATTTT
J gene: TRBJ1-5; clone size: NA; V gene: TRBV6-2/TRBV6-3; D gene: TRBD1; CDR3 protein: CASSIDRVSQPQHF; CDR3 DNA: TGTGCCAGCAGTATCGACAGGGTCAGTCAGCCCCAGCATTTT
J gene: TRBJ2-1; clone size: NA; V gene: TRBV6-5; D gene: TRBD2; CDR3 protein: CASSYSTPASGGGEQFF; CDR3 DNA: TGTGCCAGCAGTTACTCGACTCCGGCTAGCGGGGGAGGAGAGCAGTTCTTC
J gene: TRBJ1-2; clone size: NA; V gene: TRBV20-1; D gene: NA; CDR3 protein: CSARDEIGRHYGYTF; CDR3 DNA: TGCAGTGCTAGAGATGAAATCGGACGGCACTATGGCTACACCTTC
J gene: TRBJ2-5; clone size: few; V gene: TRBV5-1; D gene: TRBD2; CDR3 protein: CASSPWTSGSGETQYF; CDR3 DNA: TGCGCCAGCAGCCCCTGGACTAGTGGTTCTGGGGAGACCCAGTACTTC
J gene: TRBJ1-2; clone size: NA; V gene: TRBV19; D gene: NA; CDR3 protein: CASRFGDANYGYTF; CDR3 DNA: TGTGCCAGTAGGTTCGGGGACGCTAACTATGGCTACACCTTC
J gene: TRBJ2-1; clone size: NA; V gene: TRBV6-1; D gene: NA; CDR3 protein: CASIAGPGYNEQFF; CDR3 DNA: TGTGCCAGCATTGCGGGCCCTGGGTACAATGAGCAGTTCTTC
J gene: TRBJ1-5; clone size: NA; V gene: TRBV7-9; D gene: NA; CDR3 protein: CASSSGTQPQHF; CDR3 DNA: TGTGCCAGCAGCTCAGGAACTCAGCCCCAGCATTTT
J gene: TRBJ1-2; clone size: few; V gene: TRBV29-1; D gene: NA; CDR3 protein: CSAYPDLDYGYTF; CDR3 DNA: TGCAGCGCCTACCCCGATTTGGACTATGGCTACACCTTC
J gene: TRBJ1-4; clone size: few; V gene: TRBV10-3; D gene: NA; CDR3 protein: CAISAAGGTEKLFF; CDR3 DNA: TGTGCCATCAGTGCGGCAGGCGGTACCGAAAAACTGTTTTTT
J gene: TRBJ2-1; clone size: NA; V gene: TRBV29-1; D gene: TRBD2; CDR3 protein: CSVEGPSGGNNEQFF; CDR3 DNA: TGCAGCGTTGAAGGTCCCAGCGGGGGGAACAATGAGCAGTTCTTC
J gene: TRBJ1-2; clone size: many; V gene: TRBV6-5; D gene: NA; CDR3 protein: CASSYRRTTNYGYTF; CDR3 DNA: TGTGCCAGCAGTTATCGGCGGACTACTAACTATGGCTACACCTTC
J gene: TRBJ2-3; clone size: many; V gene: TRBV4-2; D gene: NA; CDR3 protein: CASSQGVMGTGPFTDTQYF; CDR3 DNA: TGTGCCAGCAGCCAAGGGGTGATGGGTACAGGACCTTTCACAGATACGCAGTATTTT
J gene: TRBJ1-1; clone size: NA; V gene: TRBV5-5; D gene: NA; CDR3 protein: CASSLTPGGSNTEAFF; CDR3 DNA: TGTGCCAGCAGCCTAACACCCGGGGGGTCCAACACTGAAGCTTTCTTT
J gene: TRBJ1-5; clone size: NA; V gene: TRBV5-1; D gene: NA; CDR3 protein: CASSLGISPNQPQHF; CDR3 DNA: TGCGCCAGCAGCTTGGGTATCAGCCCCAATCAGCCCCAGCATTTT
J gene: TRBJ2-5; clone size: many; V gene: TRBV6-6; D gene: NA; CDR3 protein: CASSDGELETQYF; CDR3 DNA: TGTGCCAGCAGCGATGGAGAATTGGAGACCCAGTACTTC
J gene: TRBJ2-7; clone size: NA; V gene: TRBV10-3; D gene: NA; CDR3 protein: CAISTGNYEQYF; CDR3 DNA: TGTGCCATCAGTACAGGGAACTACGAGCAGTACTTC
J gene: TRBJ1-5; clone size: few; V gene: TRBV20-1; D gene: NA; CDR3 protein: CSARVGDQPQHF; CDR3 DNA: TGCAGTGCTAGAGTGGGCGACCAGCCCCAGCATTTT
J gene: TRBJ2-3; clone size: NA; V gene: TRBV20-1; D gene: TRBD1; CDR3 protein: CSATLLDRGDADTQYF; CDR3 DNA: TGCAGTGCTACCTTATTGGACAGGGGAGATGCAGATACGCAGTATTTT
J gene: TRBJ1-2; clone size: few; V gene: TRBV4-1; D gene: NA; CDR3 protein: CASSPRDTNYGYTF; CDR3 DNA: TGCGCCAGCAGCCCCCGGGACACTAACTATGGCTACACCTTC
J gene: TRBJ1-1; clone size: NA; V gene: TRBV15; D gene: NA; CDR3 protein: CATSRDRQKNTEAFF; CDR3 DNA: TGTGCCACCAGCAGAGATCGCCAGAAGAACACTGAAGCTTTCTTT
J gene: TRBJ1-2; clone size: NA; V gene: TRBV5-1; D gene: NA; CDR3 protein: CASSLDGSRSYGYTF; CDR3 DNA: TGCGCCAGCAGCTTGGACGGGTCCAGGTCCTATGGCTACACCTTC
J gene: TRBJ1-2; clone size: few; V gene: TRBV2; D gene: NA; CDR3 protein: CASSVGDSIESYGYTF; CDR3 DNA: TGTGCCAGCAGTGTGGGCGACAGTATAGAATCCTATGGCTACACCTTC
J gene: TRBJ1-1; clone size: NA; V gene: TRBV11-1; D gene: NA; CDR3 protein: CASSLAFGGQNTEAFF; CDR3 DNA: TGTGCCAGCAGCTTAGCGTTTGGGGGTCAGAACACTGAAGCTTTCTTT
J gene: TRBJ2-3; clone size: NA; V gene: TRBV20-1; D gene: TRBD2; CDR3 protein: CSASPGGGPTDTQYF; CDR3 DNA: TGCAGTGCTAGCCCCGGGGGGGGCCCCACAGATACGCAGTATTTT
J gene: TRBJ2-5; clone size: NA; V gene: TRBV5-1; D gene: NA; CDR3 protein: CASRLQGAETQYF; CDR3 DNA: TGCGCCAGCCGCCTCCAGGGTGCGGAGACCCAGTACTTC
J gene: TRBJ2-1; clone size: many; V gene: TRBV7-6; D gene: NA; CDR3 protein: CASSLAGEGFGNEQFF; CDR3 DNA: TGTGCCAGCAGCTTAGCGGGAGAGGGTTTTGGCAATGAGCAGTTCTTC